Sequencing of this T cell receptor beta chain was carried out in a study of CD8 T cells in ankylosing spondylitis. General study findings and limits: Prior literature has documented some motif variants in synovial fluid and blood from reactive arthritis. The study looked at matched synovial fluid samples from ankylosing spondylitis patients. Disease-linked clones were reported to be significantly enriched there. Blood from ankylosing spondylitis patients appeared to carry a characteristic roughly eight-variant TCR beta motif.

Germline V gene sequence: CDR1 SQVTM, CDR2 ANQGSEA. The CDR3 consists of 14 residues. The V and J ends lost 7 bases and 0 bases respectively, with 10 bases between them. It was by quantitative 5'-RACE with molecular barcodes that TCR beta libraries were made. TCRdb re-derived calls from the 5' RACE reads in MiXCR, one entry per CDR3 protein. The table lists 200,000 to 250,000 distinct CDR3 sequences, around 25% of them singletons, with about 6.9% in the top ten. In regard to this clonotype: What it binds is unknown.

The chain recombines TRBV29-1 with TRBJ2-6, with a tentative D call TRBD2 (5 bases). The clonotype comes from a male donor with ankylosing spondylitis or in good health (not recorded which). Sequencing used blood, either unsorted or a sorted T cell fraction (not recorded which). The chain's CDR3 is CSAAASSGANVLTF. CDR3 nucleotides: TGCAGCGCAGCGGCCAGCTCTGGGGCCAACGTCCTGACTTTC.